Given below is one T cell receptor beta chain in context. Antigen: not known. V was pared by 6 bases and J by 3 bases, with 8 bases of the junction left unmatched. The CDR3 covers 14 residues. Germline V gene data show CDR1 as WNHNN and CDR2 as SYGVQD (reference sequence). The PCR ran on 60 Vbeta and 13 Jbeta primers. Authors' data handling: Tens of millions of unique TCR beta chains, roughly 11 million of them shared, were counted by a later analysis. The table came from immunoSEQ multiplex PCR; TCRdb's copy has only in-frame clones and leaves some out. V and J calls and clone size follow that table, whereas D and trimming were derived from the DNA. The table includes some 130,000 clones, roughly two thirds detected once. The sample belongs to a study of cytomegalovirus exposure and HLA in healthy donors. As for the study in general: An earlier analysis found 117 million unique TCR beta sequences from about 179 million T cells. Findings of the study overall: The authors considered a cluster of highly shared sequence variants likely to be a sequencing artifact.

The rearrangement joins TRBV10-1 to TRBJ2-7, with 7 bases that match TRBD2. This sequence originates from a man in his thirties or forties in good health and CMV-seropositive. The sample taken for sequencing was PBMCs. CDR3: CASSPNGRIYEQYF. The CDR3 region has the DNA TGCGCCAGCAGCCCTAACGGGAGGATCTACGAGCAGTACTTC.